This TCR beta chain was documented in a study of blood T cell repertoires in COVID-19. Across the whole study: Sources were T cells, B-cell-depleted T cells, or PBMCs; the material itself was cDNA or gDNA.

The length of the CDR3 is 16 residues. With V trimmed by 1 base and J by 6 bases, 6 bases remained unmatched. Germline CDR1 is MGHRA and CDR2 is YSYEKL. Original handling: Reference gene primer amplification yielded estimated nucleated cell counts. Profiled with immunoSEQ multiplex PCR; TCRdb holds only in-frame clones, not every one. V, J and clone size derive from that table, while D and trimming were established from the DNA sequence. The profile shows about 360,000 clones, around 90% of them singletons. Specimen: peripheral blood. The J gene is TRBJ2-3, the V gene TRBV4-1; 11 nucleotides match TRBD2. The sequence was obtained from a human donor in a cohort sampled during active COVID-19. CDR3 amino acids: CASSQAGSGRADTQYF. In DNA form, the CDR3 reads TGCGCCAGCAGCCAAGCGGGTAGCGGGAGGGCGGATACGCAGTATTTT.